These 21 T cell receptor beta chains came from one sample sequenced in a study of T cells in localized non-small cell lung cancer. Using immunoSEQ multiplex PCR, the repertoire was profiled, and TCRdb retains in-frame clones only, with some absent. Here the sample spans around 1,300 clones, 15% to 20% being singletons. The specimen comprised normal lung tissue next to the tumor, sampled before any cancer treatment. These receptors were collected from a man aged 40 to 69 with stage I lung adenocarcinoma.

This CDR3 is CASSLSTRTSGIGGQYF. The CDR3 coding sequence is TGTGCCAGCAGTTTATCGACCCGGACTAGCGGAATTGGAGGGCAGTACTTC. V is TRBV28 and J is TRBJ2-7; 10 bases are a match to TRBD2. Trimming removed 1 base from V and 9 bases from J; junction bases left unmatched: 15. The CDR3 consists of 17 residues. From germline, CDR1 is MDHEN and CDR2 SYDVKM.

This chain connects TRBV11-3 to TRBJ1-1; D ambiguous. Between the trimmed V and J ends, which lost 0 bases and 1 base, there was a span of 9 bases. The CDR3 length is 15 residues. Germline V lookup: CDR1 SGHNT, CDR2 YENEEA. CDR3 loop: CASSLDFAQNTEAFF. For the CDR3, the DNA is TGTGCCAGCAGCTTAGATTTCGCCCAGAACACTGAAGCTTTCTTT.

This sequence joins TRBV19 and TRBJ2-5, with D perhaps matching TRBD1 or TRBD2 (6 bases each). Trimming stripped 10 bases from V and 4 bases from J, with 16 bases between. CDR3 length: 13 amino acids. Germline lookup yields CDR1 LNHDA and CDR2 SQIVND (reference sequence). Written as DNA, the CDR3 is TGTGCCACCGGAGGGGGTAGAGGAGAGACCCAGTACTTC. Translation: CATGGGRGETQYF.

A few counts support this clone. The V and J genes are TRBV9 and TRBJ2-3; TRBD2 might be the D (6 bases). The CDR3 is 14 amino acids. Per the germline V gene, CDR1 is SGDLS and CDR2 is YYNGEE. The V end was cut by 7 bases, the J end by 1 base, with 13 bases between. The CDR3 loop is CASVGGAGTDTQYF. The CDR3 region has the DNA TGTGCCAGCGTGGGGGGAGCTGGCACAGATACGCAGTATTTT.

The CDR3 reads CASSLKPGGAPYF. The CDR3 DNA reads TGTGCCAGCAGTCTAAAACCCGGAGGGGCCCCATATTTT. This chain links TRBV28 with TRBJ2-3; D perhaps matches TRBD2 (6 bases). V was cut by 5 bases and J by 15 bases, with 21 bases left in between. The germline CDR1 and CDR2 sequences are MDHEN and SYDVKM. The CDR3 loop spans 13 amino acids.

This chain uses TRBV6-8 with TRBJ1-1, with D maybe TRBD1 (6 bases). Germline lookup yields CDR1 MNHGY and CDR2 SAAAGT. Trimming removed 6 bases at V and 9 bases at J, with 20 bases between. The CDR3 is 14 residues long. CDR3 in amino acids: CASSGQLGIGQAFF. The CDR3, as DNA: TGTGCCAGCAGCGGACAGTTGGGGATTGGACAAGCTTTCTTT.

A few counts support this clone. This rearrangement joins TRBV14 to TRBJ2-4; D is possibly TRBD1 (6 bases). In germline, CDR1 is SGHDN, CDR2 FVKESK. The V end was cut by 6 bases, the J end by 1 base, with 10 bases between. CDR3 size: 14 residues. CDR3 region: CASRDTGAKNIQYF. The CDR3 nucleotides read TGTGCCAGCAGAGACACAGGGGCCAAAAACATTCAGTACTTC.

This clone is medium-sized within its sample. This chain uses TRBV11-3 with TRBJ2-4; 7 bases are shared with TRBD2. The trim removed 2 bases at V and 9 bases at J, leaving 7 bases unmatched. This CDR3 contains 14 residues. Germline CDR1 SGHNT, CDR2 YENEEA. In DNA, the CDR3 is TGTGCCAGCAGCTTAACGGGAGGAGGCGGCATTCAGTACTTC. This sequence encodes CASSLTGGGGIQYF. Complete variable domain (other parts from reference TRBV11-3 and TRBJ2-4): EAGVVQSPRYKIIEKKQPVAFWCNPISGHNTLYWYLQNLGQGPELLIRYENEEAVDDSQLPKDRFSAERLKGVDSTLKIQPAELGDSAVYLCASSLTGGGGIQYFGAGTRLSVL.

J is TRBJ2-2 and V is TRBV28; 8 bases agree with TRBD1. The junction had 3 bases not matched to a gene; V was cut back by 4 bases and J by 8 bases. The CDR3 is 13 amino acids. CDR1 is MDHEN, CDR2 SYDVKM, per germline. The CDR3 loop is CASSYRGSGELFF. The DNA of the CDR3 is TGTGCCAGCAGTTACAGGGGGTCAGGGGAGCTGTTTTTT.

The J gene is TRBJ2-7, the V gene TRBV9; no clear D gene. V was clipped by 4 bases and J by 1 base, with 15 bases between them. The CDR3 runs 15 residues. Germline V gives CDR1 SGDLS, CDR2 YYNGEE. The CDR3 nucleotides are TGTGCCAGCAGCACGAAGGACCACCAATCCTACGAGCAGTACTTC. It codes for CASSTKDHQSYEQYF. Full variable domain (missing parts from reference TRBV9 and TRBJ2-7): DSGVTQTPKHLITATGQRVTLRCSPRSGDLSVYWYQQSLDQGLQFLIQYYNGEERAKGNILERFSAQQFPDLHSELNLSSLELGDSALYFCASSTKDHQSYEQYFGPGTRLTVT.

The chain's CDR3 is CASSLWTGAGNQPQHF. CDR3 nucleotide sequence: TGTGCCAGCAGTTTATGGACAGGGGCGGGCAATCAGCCCCAGCATTTT. This chain uses TRBV28 with TRBJ1-5; TRBD1 agrees at 8 bases. V lost 0 bases and J lost 2; bases outside the gene matches: 3. The CDR3 runs 16 residues. CDR1 and CDR2 from the germline V gene are MDHEN and SYDVKM.

The chain uses TRBV1 and TRBJ2-1; TRBD2, as called in the table, went unchecked against the DNA. TRBV1 is an annotated pseudogene. The CDR3 runs 18 residues. CDR3 nucleotide sequence: TGCGCCAGCAGCCAACAGGGACTAGCGGGAGGGCCGGGCAATGAGCAGTTCTTC. Translated, it gives CASSQQGLAGGPGNEQFF.

The chain recombines TRBV6-7 with TRBJ1-1; D unclear. TRBV6-7 is known as an ORF, though its function is uncertain. The CDR3 contains 11 residues. V lost 7 bases and J 6 bases, leaving 9 bases between the germline ends. The CDR3 DNA is TGTGCCAGCACCAACACCGCTGAAGCTTTCTTT. The encoded protein is CASTNTAEAFF.

The chain carries TRBV11-3 and TRBJ2-2, with D maybe TRBD1 (5 bases). The ends were cut back, 5 bases at V and 0 bases at J, with 10 bases in the middle. The CDR3 runs 15 residues. The germline CDR1 and CDR2 sequences are SGHNT and YENEEA. In nucleotides, the CDR3 is TGTGCCAGCAGCCTACTCAGGGCGAACACCGGGGAGCTGTTTTTT. Encoded protein: CASSLLRANTGELFF. Full variable domain (outside the CDR3, taken from reference TRBV11-3 and TRBJ2-2): EAGVVQSPRYKIIEKKQPVAFWCNPISGHNTLYWYLQNLGQGPELLIRYENEEAVDDSQLPKDRFSAERLKGVDSTLKIQPAELGDSAVYLCASSLLRANTGELFFGEGSRLTVL.

This chain uses TRBV28 with TRBJ2-7; D is perhaps TRBD1 (5 bases). This CDR3 comprises 15 residues. Germline CDR1 and CDR2: MDHEN and SYDVKM. V was cut by 2 bases and J by 2 bases, with 13 bases left in between. The CDR3 DNA reads as TGTGCCAGCAGTTTAACGGCCGCAGGGACCTACGAGCAGTACTTC. Protein sequence: CASSLTAAGTYEQYF.

This clone was detected only a few times. This chain uses TRBV6-8 with TRBJ1-1; maybe TRBD1 (6 bases). This CDR3 is 16 amino acids long. Germline V gene sequence: CDR1 MNHGY, CDR2 SAAAGT. Trimming stripped 4 bases from V and 0 bases from J, with 15 bases between. The CDR3 DNA reads TGTGCCAGCAGTTCTTCTGGACAGATACTGAACACTGAAGCTTTCTTT. It encodes CASSSSGQILNTEAFF.

This clone was seen only a few times. The V and J genes are TRBV28 and TRBJ2-7; 10 bases fit TRBD2. The V and J ends lost 8 bases and 5 bases, in that order; junction bases with no gene match: 3. From germline, CDR1 is MDHEN and CDR2 SYDVKM. The CDR3 sequence is 12 residues long. The CDR3 here is CASGSGRNEQYF. DNA of the CDR3: TGTGCCAGCGGTAGCGGGAGGAACGAGCAGTACTTC.

The chain carries TRBV15 and TRBJ2-1; the match to TRBD2 covers 14 bases. Germline loops: CDR1 LNHNV, CDR2 YYDKDF (reference sequence). The trim removed 1 base at V and 7 bases at J, leaving 9 bases unmatched. This CDR3 has 18 amino acids. CDR3 in DNA: TGTGCCACCAGCAGAGGACTAGCGGGAGGGGATCCTTGGAATGAGCAGTTCTTC. This sequence encodes CATSRGLAGGDPWNEQFF.

In its sample, this clone was seen a few times. The chain links TRBV28 to TRBJ1-4; the D gene is possibly TRBD1 (6 bases). Germline V gene sequence: CDR1 MDHEN, CDR2 SYDVKM. V lost 6 bases to trimming and J lost 4 bases, with 15 bases between them. The CDR3 loop spans 15 amino acids. CDR3 protein: CASRFTGQLNEKLFF. CDR3 bases: TGTGCCAGCAGGTTTACCGGACAGCTTAATGAAAAACTGTTTTTT.

This clone was seen a few times. CDR3 in amino acids: CSVGKGGSGETQYF. DNA of the CDR3: TGCAGCGTTGGGAAGGGGGGGTCAGGGGAGACCCAGTACTTC. The genes are TRBV29-1 and TRBJ2-5; a weak D match, TRBD2 (7 bases). The ends were cut back, 4 bases at V and 5 bases at J, with 17 bases in the middle. Germline V gene sequence: CDR1 SQVTM, CDR2 ANQGSEA. CDR3 length: 14 amino acids.

The chain joins TRBV6-8 to TRBJ1-2; 8 bases agree with TRBD1. This CDR3 has 14 residues. The junction had 13 bases not matched to a gene; V was cut back by 5 bases and J by 11 bases. The germline CDR1 and CDR2 sequences are MNHGY and SAAAGT. In DNA, the CDR3 is TGTGCCAGCAGTCCGGACAGGGTGGCCTTCTTGTACACCTTC. Amino acid sequence: CASSPDRVAFLYTF.